This T cell receptor (beta chain) was observed in a study of PD-1 blockade in classical Hodgkin lymphoma. Study results and limitations: In newly diagnosed patients, baseline TCR diversity was reportedly below that of healthy donors. Patients with an early start, nivolumab under 1 year after ASCT, were excluded.

Exposure to brentuximab vedotin varied, and each patient had relapsed following autologous stem cell transplantation. Sequencing was performed with immunoSEQ multiplex PCR; in TCRdb, only in-frame clones are kept and a portion is missing. The sample carries about 41,000 clones, about 70% recorded once. The V end lost 10 bases, the J end lost 0 bases, and 16 bases lay between the germline ends. Germline V gene lookup returns CDR1 MNHNY and CDR2 SVGAGI (reference sequence). The CDR3 extends over 14 amino acids. As for this clone: The antigen remains unidentified.

V is TRBV6-6 and J is TRBJ2-7; D gene uncertain. This receptor was obtained from a human donor with classical Hodgkin lymphoma. Specimen: peripheral blood mononuclear cells (PBMCs), collected at baseline. CDR3 sequence (DNA): TGTGCCACCCGATATCCGTCCAGCTCCTACGAGCAGTACTTC. Its translation is CATRYPSSSYEQYF.